These T cell receptor beta chains were read from a single sample in a study of shared clonotypes between healthy human individuals. Data came from immunoSEQ multiplex PCR; TCRdb stores just in-frame clones and leaves some out. The table has over 750,000 clones, around 96% seen once. Sequencing input: naive CD8+ T cells sorted from blood. The receptor set was obtained from a man aged 30-40 years in good health. The CDR3 runs from the conserved cysteine through the conserved F or W. The D gene is left open where the match is weak. Not every row has a clone size; where given, it reads once, few, many or a size class.

abundance	v_gene	d_gene	j_gene	CDR3aa	CDR3nt
.	TRBV10-2	.	TRBJ1-2	CASSEEARKTNYGYTF	TGCGCCAGCAGTGAGGAGGCAAGGAAAACTAACTATGGCTACACCTTC
.	TRBV11-2	.	TRBJ2-1	CASSAFDRKYNEQFF	TGTGCCAGCAGCGCATTTGACAGGAAATACAATGAGCAGTTCTTC
.	TRBV28	.	TRBJ2-5	CASSSSQGHSRKETQYF	TGTGCCAGCAGTTCGTCCCAGGGGCACTCCAGAAAGGAGACCCAGTACTTC
.	TRBV7-9	.	TRBJ2-6	CASSPATDSGANVLTF	TGTGCCAGCAGCCCAGCCACAGACTCTGGGGCCAACGTCCTGACTTTC
.	TRBV7-9	.	TRBJ2-1	CASSHPVRLSSYNEQFF	TGTGCCAGCAGCCATCCCGTAAGACTTAGCTCCTACAATGAGCAGTTCTTC
.	TRBV18	.	TRBJ2-7	CASSPDGPYEQYF	TGTGCCAGCTCCCCGGACGGGCCCTACGAGCAGTACTTC
.	TRBV7-9	.	TRBJ2-3	CASSLLSVSKDTQYF	TGTGCCAGCAGCTTACTGTCGGTCTCCAAAGATACGCAGTATTTT
.	TRBV28	TRBD2	TRBJ2-7	CASGAGGIYEQYF	TGTGCCAGCGGCGCGGGAGGCATCTACGAGCAGTACTTC
.	TRBV5-3	.	TRBJ1-5	CARSPGTFNQPQHF	TGTGCCAGAAGCCCAGGGACCTTTAATCAGCCCCAGCATTTT
.	TRBV7-2	.	TRBJ2-7	CASSSIPHQGFGAYEQYF	TGTGCCAGCAGCTCTATCCCACATCAGGGATTCGGGGCCTACGAGCAGTACTTC
.	TRBV9	.	TRBJ2-1	CASSVGAGSYNEQFF	TGTGCCAGCAGCGTAGGGGCAGGTTCCTACAATGAGCAGTTCTTC
.	TRBV7-3	.	TRBJ2-2	CASSLSGDTGELFF	TGTGCCAGCAGCTTAAGTGGGGACACCGGGGAGCTGTTTTTT
.	TRBV7-9	TRBD2	TRBJ2-1	CASRASSGRGFGYNEQFF	TGTGCCAGCAGAGCCTCTAGCGGGAGGGGTTTTGGCTACAATGAGCAGTTCTTC
once	TRBV25-1	TRBD1	TRBJ1-2	CASTDRGNYGYTF	TGTGCCAGCACGGACAGGGGGAACTATGGCTACACCTTC
.	TRBV4-1	TRBD1	TRBJ2-7	CASSQTGTGGNEQYF	TGCGCCAGCAGCCAAACCGGGACAGGGGGCAACGAGCAGTACTTC
.	TRBV7-9	TRBD2	TRBJ2-1	CASSTQREGPSYNEQFF	TGTGCCAGCAGCACCCAGCGGGAGGGCCCCTCCTACAATGAGCAGTTCTTC
.	TRBV2	TRBD2	TRBJ2-7	CASTGGLPAESYEQYF	TGTGCCAGCACGGGGGGACTGCCTGCTGAGTCCTACGAGCAGTACTTC
.	TRBV7-2	TRBD1	TRBJ1-1	CASSFNRGRTEAFF	TGTGCCAGCAGCTTTAACAGGGGGCGGACTGAAGCTTTCTTT
.	TRBV10-3	.	TRBJ1-1	CAISDAGTEAFF	TGTGCCATCAGTGATGCGGGCACTGAAGCTTTCTTT
once	TRBV28	TRBD2	TRBJ2-1	CASSFSRGRTSGNRGLNEQFF	TGTGCCAGCAGTTTCAGCCGCGGTCGGACTAGCGGGAATAGGGGCCTCAATGAGCAGTTCTTC
.	TRBV11-3	.	TRBJ2-2	CASSRSQGGTGELFF	TGTGCCAGCAGCCGATCCCAGGGAGGCACCGGGGAGCTGTTTTTT
.	TRBV7-6	TRBD2	TRBJ2-2	CASSLIRTGGHGELFF	TGTGCCAGCAGCTTAATTAGAACGGGAGGGCACGGGGAGCTGTTTTTT
.	TRBV2	TRBD2	TRBJ2-3	CASTATSATDTQYF	TGTGCCAGCACCGCGACTAGCGCCACAGATACGCAGTATTTT
once	TRBV10-3	.	TRBJ2-7	CAIRRESDYEQYF	TGTGCCATCAGGAGGGAGTCGGACTACGAGCAGTACTTC
.	TRBV7-9	.	TRBJ2-1	CASSLVGAGLYNEQFF	TGTGCCAGCAGCTTAGTCGGGGCAGGGTTATACAATGAGCAGTTCTTC
.	TRBV19	.	TRBJ2-7	CASSMGTGAKIYEQYF	TGTGCCAGTAGTATGGGGACGGGGGCTAAAATCTACGAGCAGTACTTC
few	TRBV6-5	.	TRBJ2-7	CASSPDRAGEQYF	TGTGCCAGCAGTCCTGACCGAGCTGGGGAGCAGTACTTC
once	TRBV5-5	.	TRBJ2-7	CASSFTGSPSYEQYF	TGTGCCAGCAGCTTCACGGGTTCCCCCTCCTACGAGCAGTACTTC
.	TRBV5-4	TRBD2	TRBJ2-7	CASSATSAASYEQYF	TGTGCCAGCAGCGCGACTAGCGCCGCCTCCTACGAGCAGTACTTC
once	TRBV30	.	TRBJ2-2	CALPRPGRTGELFF	TGTGCCTTGCCCCGACCAGGGCGGACCGGGGAGCTGTTTTTT
.	TRBV9	.	TRBJ1-2	CASSVDKGRDGYTF	TGTGCCAGCAGCGTAGATAAGGGAAGGGATGGCTACACCTTC
.	TRBV29-1	.	TRBJ2-7	CSVRDGSYEQYF	TGCAGCGTTCGGGACGGCTCCTACGAGCAGTACTTC
few	TRBV7-6	.	TRBJ2-2	CASSLGLGSNTGELFF	TGTGCCAGCAGCTTAGGTCTGGGGTCGAACACCGGGGAGCTGTTTTTT
.	TRBV5-6	.	TRBJ2-7	CASSSGARYEQYF	TGTGCCAGCAGCTCCGGGGCCAGGTACGAGCAGTACTTC
.	TRBV29-1	.	TRBJ1-3	CSVRGSSGNTIYF	TGCAGCGTTAGAGGGAGCTCTGGAAACACCATATATTTT
once	TRBV7-9	.	TRBJ2-1	CASSLESGREQFF	TGTGCCAGCAGCTTAGAGTCAGGCAGGGAGCAGTTCTTC
.	TRBV30	.	TRBJ1-2	CAWRGDGYTF	TGTGCCTGGAGGGGAGATGGCTACACCTTC
.	TRBV6-1	.	TRBJ2-7	CASSEAGTYEQYF	TGTGCCAGCAGTGAAGCTGGGACCTACGAGCAGTACTTC
.	TRBV7-9	.	TRBJ2-7	CASSLGGRRSEQYF	TGTGCCAGCAGCTTAGGGGGTCGAAGGAGCGAGCAGTACTTC
once	TRBV18	TRBD2	TRBJ2-2	CASSPTSGQNTGELFF	TGTGCCAGCTCACCGACTAGCGGCCAGAACACCGGGGAGCTGTTTTTT
.	TRBV6-1	.	TRBJ2-7	CASSELGREQYF	TGTGCCAGCAGTGAATTGGGGAGAGAGCAGTACTTC
.	TRBV11-3	.	TRBJ2-7	CASSSTDSYEQYF	TGTGCCAGCAGCTCAACAGACTCCTACGAGCAGTACTTC
.	TRBV21-1	.	TRBJ2-7	CASSKGIGKYEQYF	TGTGCCAGCAGCAAAGGAATCGGCAAGTACGAGCAGTACTTC
.	TRBV5-8	.	TRBJ2-7	CATERTVSSYEQYF	TGTGCCACCGAGAGGACAGTTAGCTCCTACGAGCAGTACTTC
.	TRBV23-1	.	TRBJ2-1	CASSQSGNEQFF	TGCGCCAGCAGTCAATCAGGCAATGAGCAGTTCTTC
.	TRBV19	.	TRBJ2-3	CASRSRSTDTQYF	TGTGCCAGTAGGAGCAGGAGCACAGATACGCAGTATTTT
.	TRBV9	.	TRBJ1-1	CASSVNAGTEAFF	TGTGCCAGCAGCGTAAACGCCGGGACTGAAGCTTTCTTT
.	TRBV10-3	.	TRBJ2-2	CAISESGTGELFF	TGTGCCATCAGTGAGTCGGGAACCGGGGAGCTGTTTTTT